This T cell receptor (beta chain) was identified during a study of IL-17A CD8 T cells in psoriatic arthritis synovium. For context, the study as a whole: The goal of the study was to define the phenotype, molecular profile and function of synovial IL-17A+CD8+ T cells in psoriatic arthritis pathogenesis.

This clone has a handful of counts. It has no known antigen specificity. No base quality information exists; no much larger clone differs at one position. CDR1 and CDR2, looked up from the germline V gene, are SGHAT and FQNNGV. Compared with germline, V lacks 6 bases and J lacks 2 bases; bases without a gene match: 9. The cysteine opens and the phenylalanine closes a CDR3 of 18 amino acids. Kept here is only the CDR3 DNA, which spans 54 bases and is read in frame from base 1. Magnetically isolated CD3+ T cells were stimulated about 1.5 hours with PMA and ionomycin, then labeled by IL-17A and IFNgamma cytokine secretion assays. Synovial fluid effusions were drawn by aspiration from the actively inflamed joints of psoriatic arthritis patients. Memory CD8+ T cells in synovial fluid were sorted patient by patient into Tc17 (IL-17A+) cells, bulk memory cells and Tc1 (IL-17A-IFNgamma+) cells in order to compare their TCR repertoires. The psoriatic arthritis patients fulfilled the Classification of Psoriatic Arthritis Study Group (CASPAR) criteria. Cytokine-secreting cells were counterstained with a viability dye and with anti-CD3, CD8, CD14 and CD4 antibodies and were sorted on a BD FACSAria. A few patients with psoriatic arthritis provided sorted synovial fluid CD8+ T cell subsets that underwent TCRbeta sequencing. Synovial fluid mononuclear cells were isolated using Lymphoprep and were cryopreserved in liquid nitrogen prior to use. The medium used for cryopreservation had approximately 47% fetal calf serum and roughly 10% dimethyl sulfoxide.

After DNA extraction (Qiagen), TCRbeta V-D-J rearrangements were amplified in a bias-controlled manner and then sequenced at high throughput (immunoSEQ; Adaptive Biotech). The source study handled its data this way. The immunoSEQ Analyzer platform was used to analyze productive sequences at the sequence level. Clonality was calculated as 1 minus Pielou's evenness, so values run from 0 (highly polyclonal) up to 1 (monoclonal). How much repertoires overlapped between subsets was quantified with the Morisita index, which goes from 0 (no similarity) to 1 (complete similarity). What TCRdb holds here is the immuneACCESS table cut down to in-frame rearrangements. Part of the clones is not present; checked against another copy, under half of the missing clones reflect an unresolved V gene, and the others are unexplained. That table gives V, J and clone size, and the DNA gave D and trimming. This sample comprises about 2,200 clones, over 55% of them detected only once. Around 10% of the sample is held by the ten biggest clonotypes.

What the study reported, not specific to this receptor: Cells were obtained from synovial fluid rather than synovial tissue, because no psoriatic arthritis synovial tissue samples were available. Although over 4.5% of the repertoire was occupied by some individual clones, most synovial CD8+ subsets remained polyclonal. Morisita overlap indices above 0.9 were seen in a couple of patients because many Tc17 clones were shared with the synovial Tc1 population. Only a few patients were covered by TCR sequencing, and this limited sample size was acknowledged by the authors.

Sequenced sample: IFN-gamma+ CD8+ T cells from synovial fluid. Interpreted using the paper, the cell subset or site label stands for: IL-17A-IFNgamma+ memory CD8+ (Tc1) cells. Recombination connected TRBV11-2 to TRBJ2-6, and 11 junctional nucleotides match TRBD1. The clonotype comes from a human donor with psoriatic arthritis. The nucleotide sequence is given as TGTGCCAGCAGAGAGCCGGGACAGGGGGTTCCTGGGGCCAACGTCCTGACTTTC. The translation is CASREPGQGVPGANVLTF.